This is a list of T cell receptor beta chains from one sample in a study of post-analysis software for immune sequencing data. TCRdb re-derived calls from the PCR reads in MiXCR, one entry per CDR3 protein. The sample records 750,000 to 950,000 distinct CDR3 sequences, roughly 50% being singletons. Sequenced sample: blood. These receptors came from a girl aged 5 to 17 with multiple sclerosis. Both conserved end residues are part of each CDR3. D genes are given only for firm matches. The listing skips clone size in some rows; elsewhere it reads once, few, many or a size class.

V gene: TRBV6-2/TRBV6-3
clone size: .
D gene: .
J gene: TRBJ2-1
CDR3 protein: CASGIANEQFF
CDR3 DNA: TGTGCCAGCGGAATAGCTAATGAGCAGTTCTTC

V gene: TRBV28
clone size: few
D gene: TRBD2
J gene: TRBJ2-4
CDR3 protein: CASSLPRGEEQYF
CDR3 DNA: TGTGCCAGCAGTTTACCCCGGGGGGAGGAGCAGTACTTC

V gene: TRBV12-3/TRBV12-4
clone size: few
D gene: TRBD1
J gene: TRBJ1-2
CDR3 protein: CASSHTTDRSYYGYTF
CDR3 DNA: TGTGCCAGCAGTCACACAACGGACAGGTCCTACTATGGCTACACCTTC

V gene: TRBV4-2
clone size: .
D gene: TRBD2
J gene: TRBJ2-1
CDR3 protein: CASSHNLAGGNHNEQFF
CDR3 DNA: TGTGCCAGCAGCCATAACCTAGCGGGAGGAAACCACAATGAGCAGTTCTTC

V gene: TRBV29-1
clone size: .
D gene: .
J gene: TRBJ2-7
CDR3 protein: CSANWDYEQYF
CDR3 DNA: TGCAGCGCTAACTGGGACTACGAGCAGTACTTC

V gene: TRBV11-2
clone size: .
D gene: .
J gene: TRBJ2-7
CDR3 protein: CASSSAATYEQYF
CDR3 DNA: TGTGCCAGCAGCTCAGCGGCAACCTACGAGCAGTACTTC

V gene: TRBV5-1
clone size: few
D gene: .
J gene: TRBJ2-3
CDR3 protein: CASSLEERGTDTQYF
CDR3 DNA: TGCGCCAGCAGCTTGGAAGAAAGGGGTACAGATACGCAGTATTTT

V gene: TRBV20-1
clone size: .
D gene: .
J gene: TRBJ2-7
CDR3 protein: CSARDILTGSYEQYF
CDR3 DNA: TGCAGTGCTAGAGATATACTAACTGGCTCCTACGAGCAGTACTTC

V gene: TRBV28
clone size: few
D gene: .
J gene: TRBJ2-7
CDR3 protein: CASLSGRTGEQYF
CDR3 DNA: TGTGCCAGCCTGAGTGGCAGAACGGGAGAGCAGTACTTC

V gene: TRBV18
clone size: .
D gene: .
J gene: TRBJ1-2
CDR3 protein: CASSPPLLGYTF
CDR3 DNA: TGTGCCAGCTCACCACCGTTGCTTGGCTACACCTTC

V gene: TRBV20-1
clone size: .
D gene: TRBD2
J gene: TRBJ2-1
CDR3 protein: CSASGAGVYNEQFF
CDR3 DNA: TGCAGTGCTAGCGGAGCGGGAGTCTACAATGAGCAGTTCTTC

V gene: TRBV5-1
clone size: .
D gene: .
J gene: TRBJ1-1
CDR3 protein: CASSSARMGSEAFF
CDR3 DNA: TGCGCCAGCAGCTCAGCCAGGATGGGATCCGAAGCTTTCTTT

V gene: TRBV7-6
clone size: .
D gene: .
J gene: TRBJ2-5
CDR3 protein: CASSFRGGTGYQETQYF
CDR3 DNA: TGTGCCAGCAGCTTTAGGGGGGGTACAGGGTACCAAGAGACCCAGTACTTC

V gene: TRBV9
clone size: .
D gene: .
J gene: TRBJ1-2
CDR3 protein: CASSMMSSLDGYTF
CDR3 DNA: TGTGCCAGCAGCATGATGTCGTCCCTGGATGGCTACACCTTC

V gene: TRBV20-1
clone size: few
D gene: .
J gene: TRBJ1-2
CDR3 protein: CSAGGGAPSDGYTF
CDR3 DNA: TGCAGTGCGGGTGGCGGGGCTCCCTCGGATGGCTACACCTTC

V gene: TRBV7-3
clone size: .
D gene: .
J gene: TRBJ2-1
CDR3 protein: CASSPAGHYNEQFF
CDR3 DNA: TGTGCCAGCAGCCCCGCGGGGCATTACAATGAGCAGTTCTTC

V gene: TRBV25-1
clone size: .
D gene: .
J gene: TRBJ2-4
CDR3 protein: CASRTDPGEQYF
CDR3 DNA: TGTGCCAGCAGGACTGACCCGGGGGAGCAGTACTTC

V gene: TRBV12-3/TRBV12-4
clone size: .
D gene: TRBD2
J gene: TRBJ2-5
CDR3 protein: CASSFGGGPSETQYF
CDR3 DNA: TGTGCCAGCAGTTTCGGGGGAGGGCCCTCGGAGACCCAGTACTTC

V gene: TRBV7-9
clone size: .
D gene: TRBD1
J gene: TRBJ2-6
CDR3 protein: CASSSDRDSGANVLTF
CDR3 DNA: TGTGCCAGCAGCTCCGACAGGGACTCTGGGGCCAACGTCCTGACTTTC

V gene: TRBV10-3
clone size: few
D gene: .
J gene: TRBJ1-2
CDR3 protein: CAISEATATYGYTF
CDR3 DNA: TGTGCCATCAGTGAGGCAACAGCGACCTATGGCTACACCTTC

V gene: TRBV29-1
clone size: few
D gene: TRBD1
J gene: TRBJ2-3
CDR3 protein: CSVPPGGSTDTQYF
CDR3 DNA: TGCAGCGTCCCCCCAGGGGGAAGCACAGATACGCAGTATTTT

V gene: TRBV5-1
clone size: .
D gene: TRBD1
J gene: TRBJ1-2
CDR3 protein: CASSDSGQGDGNYGYTF
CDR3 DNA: TGCGCCAGCAGCGACTCGGGACAGGGGGACGGTAACTATGGCTACACCTTC

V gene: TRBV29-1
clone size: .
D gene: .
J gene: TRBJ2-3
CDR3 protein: CSTRQGTSTDAQYF
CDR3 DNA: TGCAGCACTCGTCAGGGAACCAGCACAGATGCGCAGTATTTT

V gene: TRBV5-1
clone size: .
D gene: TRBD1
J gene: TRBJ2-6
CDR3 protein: CASSLIGQGSVLTF
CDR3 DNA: TGCGCCAGCAGCTTGATCGGACAGGGAAGCGTCCTGACTTTC

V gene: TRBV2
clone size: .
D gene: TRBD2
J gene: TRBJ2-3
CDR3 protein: CASRKLAGGTDTQYF
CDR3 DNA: TGTGCCAGCAGGAAACTAGCGGGGGGAACAGATACGCAGTATTTT

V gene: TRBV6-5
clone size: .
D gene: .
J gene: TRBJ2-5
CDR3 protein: CASSYGGVQETQYF
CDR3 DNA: TGTGCCAGCAGTTACGGCGGCGTCCAAGAGACCCAGTACTTC

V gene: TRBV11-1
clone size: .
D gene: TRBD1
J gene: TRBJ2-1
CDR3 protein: CASSGRDRGPREQFF
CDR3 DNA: TGTGCCAGCAGCGGCCGGGACAGGGGGCCTCGTGAGCAGTTCTTC

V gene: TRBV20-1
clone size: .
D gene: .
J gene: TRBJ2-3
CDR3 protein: CSARDRAGHTQCF
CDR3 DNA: TGCAGTGCTAGAGATCGGGCAGGGCATACGCAGTGTTTT

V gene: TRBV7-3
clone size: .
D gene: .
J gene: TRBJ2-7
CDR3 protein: CARSSRAAYEQYF
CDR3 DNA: TGTGCCCGCAGTTCCCGCGCTGCCTACGAGCAGTACTTC